Included here is one TCR beta chain sequence, with context. Study processing details: The authors estimated nucleated cell counts from reference gene primer amplification. Clones were sequenced by immunoSEQ multiplex PCR, and TCRdb holds only the in-frame ones, with some missing. V and J calls and clone size are given by that table; D and trimming were obtained from the DNA. Of nearly 250,000 clones listed, about 89% are singletons. CDR1 is SGHDT, CDR2 YYEEEE, per germline. This CDR3 contains 16 residues. Trimming removed 4 bases from V and 2 bases from J; junction bases left unmatched: 8. These data belong to a study of blood T cell repertoires in COVID-19. Turning to the study itself: Samples came from the United States, Italy and Spain, spanning acute and convalescent COVID-19. T cells, B-cell-depleted T cells, or PBMCs provided the cDNA or gDNA that served as material.

This chain joins TRBV5-6 and TRBJ2-3, with 9 bases matching TRBD1. The sequence was collected from a woman aged 55-70 years who had recovered from COVID-19. Sequenced sample: peripheral blood. The CDR3: CASSATGTGLTDTQYF. Written as DNA, the CDR3 is TGTGCCAGCAGCGCCACCGGGACAGGGCTCACAGATACGCAGTATTTT.